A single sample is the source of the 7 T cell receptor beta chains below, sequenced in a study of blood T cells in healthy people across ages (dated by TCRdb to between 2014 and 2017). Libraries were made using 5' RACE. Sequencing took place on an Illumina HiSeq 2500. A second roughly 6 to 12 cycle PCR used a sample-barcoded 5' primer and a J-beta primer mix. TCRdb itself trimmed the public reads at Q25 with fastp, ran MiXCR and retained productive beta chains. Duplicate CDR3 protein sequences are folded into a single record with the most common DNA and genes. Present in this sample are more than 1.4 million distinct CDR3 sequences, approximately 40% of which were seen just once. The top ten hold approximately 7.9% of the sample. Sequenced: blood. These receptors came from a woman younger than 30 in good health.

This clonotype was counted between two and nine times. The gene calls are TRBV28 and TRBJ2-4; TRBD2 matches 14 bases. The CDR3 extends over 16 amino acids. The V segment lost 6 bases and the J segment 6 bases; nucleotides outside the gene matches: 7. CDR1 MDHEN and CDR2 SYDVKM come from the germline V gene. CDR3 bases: TGTGCCAGCAGCCCAGGGACTAGCGGGAGCGCAAACATTCAGTACTTC. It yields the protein CASSPGTSGSANIQYF. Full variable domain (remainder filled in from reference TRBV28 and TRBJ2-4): DVKVTQSSRYLVKRTGEKVFLECVQDMDHENMFWYRQDPGLGLRLIYFSYDVKMKEKGDIPEGYSVSREKKERFSLILESASTNQTSMYLCASSPGTSGSANIQYFGAGTRLSVL.

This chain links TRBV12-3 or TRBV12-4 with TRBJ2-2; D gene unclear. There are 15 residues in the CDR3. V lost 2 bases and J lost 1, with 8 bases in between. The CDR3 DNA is TGTGCCAGCAGTTTACTAACGGGGAACACCGGGGAGCTGTTTTTT. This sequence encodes CASSLLTGNTGELFF.

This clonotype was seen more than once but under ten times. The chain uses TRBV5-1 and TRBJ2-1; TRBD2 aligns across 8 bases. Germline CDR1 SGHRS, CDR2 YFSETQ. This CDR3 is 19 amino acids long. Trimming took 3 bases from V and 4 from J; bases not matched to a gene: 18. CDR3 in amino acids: CASSSPRGLGQRGYNEQFF. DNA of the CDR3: TGCGCCAGCAGCTCCCCGCGGGGACTAGGGCAACGTGGATACAATGAGCAGTTCTTC.

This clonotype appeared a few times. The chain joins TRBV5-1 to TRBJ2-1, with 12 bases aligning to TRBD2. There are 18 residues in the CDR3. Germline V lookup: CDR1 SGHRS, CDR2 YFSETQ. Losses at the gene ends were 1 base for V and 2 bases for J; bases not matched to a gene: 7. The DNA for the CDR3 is TGCGCCAGCAGCTTGAAGCCTAGCGGGGGGGTAACCTACAATGAGCAGTTCTTC. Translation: CASSLKPSGGVTYNEQFF.

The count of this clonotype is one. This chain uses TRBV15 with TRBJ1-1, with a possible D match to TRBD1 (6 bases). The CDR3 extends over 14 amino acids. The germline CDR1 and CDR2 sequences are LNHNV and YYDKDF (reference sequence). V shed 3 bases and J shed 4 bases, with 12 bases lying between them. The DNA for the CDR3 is TGTGCCACCAGCAGCCAGGGGTGGGGCACTGAAGCTTTCTTT. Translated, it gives CATSSQGWGTEAFF.

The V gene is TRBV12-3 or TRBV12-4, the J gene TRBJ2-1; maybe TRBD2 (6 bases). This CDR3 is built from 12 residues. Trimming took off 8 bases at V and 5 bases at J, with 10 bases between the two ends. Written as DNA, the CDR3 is TGTGCCAGCGCCGGACTAAACAATGAGCAGTTCTTC. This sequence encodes CASAGLNNEQFF.

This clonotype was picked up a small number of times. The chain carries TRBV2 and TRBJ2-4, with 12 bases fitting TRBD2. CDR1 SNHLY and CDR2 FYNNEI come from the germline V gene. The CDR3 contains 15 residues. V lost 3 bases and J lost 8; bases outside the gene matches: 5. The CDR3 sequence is CASSDGLAGGHIQYF. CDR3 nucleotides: TGTGCCAGCAGTGATGGGCTAGCGGGGGGGCACATTCAGTACTTC.